A selection of T cell receptor beta chains follows, all from one sample in a study of OX40 agonist ivuxolimab in advanced cancers. The table came from immunoSEQ multiplex PCR; TCRdb's copy has only in-frame clones and leaves some out. The data show some 90,000 clones, around nine tenths seen once. The sample in question was CD4+ or CD8+ T cells sorted from blood, obtained in a trial of the OX40 agonist ivuxolimab. All receptors derive from an adult with an advanced solid tumor such as melanoma, head and neck, liver or kidney cancer. CDR3s include the opening cysteine and the closing phenylalanine or tryptophan. D genes are given only for firm matches. The size field is filled for only some rows; it gives once, few, many or a size class.

d_call: NA; v_call: TRBV11-3; clone_size: NA; j_call: TRBJ2-7; cdr3_aa: CASSLPTGLVYEQYF; cdr3_nt: TGTGCCAGCAGCCTCCCTACAGGGTTAGTCTACGAGCAGTACTTC
d_call: TRBD1; v_call: TRBV10-3; clone_size: NA; j_call: TRBJ2-6; cdr3_aa: CAVANHRGAGANVLTF; cdr3_nt: TGTGCCGTAGCGAACCACAGGGGAGCTGGGGCCAACGTCCTGACTTTC
d_call: NA; v_call: TRBV5-8; clone_size: NA; j_call: TRBJ2-5; cdr3_aa: CASSLVWGAGAMQETQYF; cdr3_nt: TGTGCCAGCAGCTTGGTGTGGGGGGCAGGGGCAATGCAAGAGACCCAGTACTTC
d_call: NA; v_call: TRBV7-8; clone_size: NA; j_call: TRBJ1-5; cdr3_aa: CASSFTGRDPQHF; cdr3_nt: TGTGCCAGCAGCTTTACTGGGCGGGACCCCCAGCATTTT
d_call: NA; v_call: TRBV10-3; clone_size: few; j_call: TRBJ2-7; cdr3_aa: CAARPGAASYEQYF; cdr3_nt: TGTGCCGCTCGCCCGGGGGCAGCTTCATACGAGCAGTACTTC
d_call: NA; v_call: TRBV30; clone_size: NA; j_call: TRBJ2-7; cdr3_aa: CAWSAGRSYEQYF; cdr3_nt: TGTGCCTGGAGTGCTGGCCGATCCTACGAGCAGTACTTC
d_call: TRBD1; v_call: TRBV10-3; clone_size: NA; j_call: TRBJ2-3; cdr3_aa: CAISDPGTGGPDTQYF; cdr3_nt: TGTGCCATCAGTGACCCCGGGACAGGGGGCCCAGATACGCAGTATTTT
d_call: TRBD2; v_call: TRBV14; clone_size: NA; j_call: TRBJ2-1; cdr3_aa: CASSLVTSGLRYNEQFF; cdr3_nt: TGTGCCAGCAGCCTCGTGACTAGCGGCTTGAGGTACAATGAGCAGTTCTTC
d_call: NA; v_call: TRBV7-9; clone_size: NA; j_call: TRBJ2-7; cdr3_aa: CASSLGGARTYEQYF; cdr3_nt: TGTGCCAGCAGCTTAGGAGGAGCTCGAACCTACGAGCAGTACTTC
d_call: TRBD2; v_call: TRBV4-1; clone_size: NA; j_call: TRBJ2-3; cdr3_aa: CASSQEKLAGETDTQYF; cdr3_nt: TGCGCCAGCAGCCAAGAAAAACTAGCGGGGGAAACAGATACGCAGTATTTT
d_call: TRBD2; v_call: TRBV4-3; clone_size: NA; j_call: TRBJ2-7; cdr3_aa: CASSRSLPLAGVYEQYF; cdr3_nt: TGCGCCAGCAGCCGATCCCTCCCACTAGCGGGAGTTTATGAGCAGTACTTC
d_call: TRBD1; v_call: TRBV2; clone_size: NA; j_call: TRBJ1-5; cdr3_aa: CASSNRDSLQHF; cdr3_nt: TGTGCCAGCAGTAACCGGGACAGTCTCCAGCATTTT
d_call: NA; v_call: TRBV2; clone_size: NA; j_call: TRBJ1-2; cdr3_aa: CASSLGALNYGYTF; cdr3_nt: TGTGCCAGCAGCTTAGGGGCTCTTAACTATGGCTACACCTTC
d_call: NA; v_call: TRBV30; clone_size: once; j_call: TRBJ2-1; cdr3_aa: CAWNEGSPYNEQFF; cdr3_nt: TGTGCCTGGAACGAGGGGTCTCCCTACAATGAGCAGTTCTTC
d_call: TRBD1; v_call: TRBV5-4; clone_size: NA; j_call: TRBJ2-2; cdr3_aa: CASSSIRTGSAGELFF; cdr3_nt: TGTGCCAGCAGCTCTATCCGGACAGGGTCGGCCGGGGAGCTGTTTTTT
d_call: TRBD1; v_call: TRBV4-1; clone_size: NA; j_call: TRBJ2-5; cdr3_aa: CASSPGDRAGETQYF; cdr3_nt: TGCGCCAGCAGCCCCGGGGACAGGGCGGGGGAGACCCAGTACTTC